Below are 8 T cell receptor beta chains sequenced from a single sample in a study of blood T cell repertoires in COVID-19. Clones were read by immunoSEQ multiplex PCR, and TCRdb kept only the in-frame ones, dropping some. The sample yields fewer than 250,000 clones, roughly 88% seen once. The source material was PBMCs or T cells enriched from blood (not recorded which). The receptors shown here come from a woman in her forties or fifties who had recovered from COVID-19.

This clone showed up just a few times. This rearrangement joins TRBV18 to TRBJ2-5; the D is unclear. Deletions cut 1 base from V and 5 bases from J, with 5 bases between. This CDR3 has 12 residues. The germline V gene encodes CDR1 KGHSH and CDR2 LQKENI. The CDR3 coding sequence is TGTGCCAGCTCACCACTGGGCGAGACCCAGTACTTC. It translates to CASSPLGETQYF.

The rearrangement uses TRBV7-9 and TRBJ2-5, with D hard to call. Trimming shortened V by 1 base and J by 1 base, and 4 bases separated the two germline ends. CDR3 length: 13 residues. From germline, CDR1 is SEHNR and CDR2 FQNEAQ (reference sequence). The CDR3 sequence: CASSLGSQETQYF. For the CDR3, the DNA is TGTGCCAGCAGCTTAGGCAGCCAAGAGACCCAGTACTTC.

The gene calls are TRBV7-2 and TRBJ1-2, with 7 bases fitting TRBD1. V was clipped by 2 bases and J by 6 bases; unmatched bases: 9. Germline V lookup: CDR1 SGHTA, CDR2 FQGNSA. This CDR3 is built from 15 residues. The CDR3 sequence: CASSLFLQGVDGYTF. CDR3 sequence (DNA): TGTGCCAGCAGCTTATTTCTTCAGGGGGTCGATGGCTACACCTTC.

This clone came up a few times. The rearrangement links TRBV11-3 to TRBJ1-1; 12 nucleotides align to TRBD1. Germline lookup yields CDR1 SGHNT and CDR2 YENEEA. V gave up 5 bases and J gave up 0 bases; unmatched junction bases: 10. The CDR3 length is 18 residues. The CDR3 region has the DNA TGTGCCAGCAGCCCTAGAGGGACAGGGGGCGGGATGAACACTGAAGCTTTCTTT. Translating it yields CASSPRGTGGGMNTEAFF.

The CDR3 coding sequence is TGCGCCAGCAGCGCCGGACTCAACACAGATACGCAGTATTTT. Its translation is CASSAGLNTDTQYF. The chain joins TRBV5-1 to TRBJ2-3; the D gene is possibly TRBD2 (5 bases). The V end lost 4 bases, the J end lost 2 bases, and 11 bases lay between the germline ends. Germline loops: CDR1 SGHRS, CDR2 YFSETQ. This CDR3 is 14 amino acids long.

J is TRBJ2-1 and V is TRBV7-9; TRBD1 might be the D (5 bases). CDR1 and CDR2 from the germline V gene are SEHNR and FQNEAQ (reference sequence). V dropped 2 bases and J dropped 4 bases, with 12 bases sitting between them. The CDR3 loop spans 15 amino acids. The CDR3 DNA follows: TGTGCCAGCAGCTTAATGACAGCTCCTTACAATGAGCAGTTCTTC. Protein product: CASSLMTAPYNEQFF.

The chain joins TRBV13 to TRBJ1-1; 9 nucleotides line up with TRBD1. This CDR3 region has 13 residues. Trimming took 4 bases from V and 7 from J; bases not matched to a gene: 4. From germline, CDR1 is PRHDT and CDR2 FYEKMQ (reference sequence). CDR3 sequence reads: CASSSDRGVEAFF. The CDR3 DNA sequence: TGTGCCAGCAGCTCGGACAGGGGAGTTGAAGCTTTCTTT. Using reference TRBV13 and TRBJ1-1 for the parts outside the CDR3, the full variable domain is AAGVIQSPRHLIKEKRETATLKCYPIPRHDTVYWYQQGPGQDPQFLISFYEKMQSDKGSIPDRFSAQQFSDYHSELNMSSLELGDSALYFCASSSDRGVEAFFGQGTRLTVV.

This chain links TRBV4-1 with TRBJ2-1, with 9 positions matching TRBD2. Germline-derived CDR1 and CDR2 are MGHRA and YSYEKL. The trim removed 4 bases at V and 6 bases at J, leaving 7 bases unmatched. The CDR3 spans 15 residues. The CDR3 region is CASSPRGGASNEQFF. CDR3 nucleotide sequence: TGCGCCAGCAGCCCACGCGGGGGGGCCTCCAATGAGCAGTTCTTC.